This T cell receptor beta chain was sequenced for a study of blood T cell repertoires in COVID-19. Assay used: immunoSEQ multiplex PCR; TCRdb lists only in-frame clones, some missing. Of around 250,000 clones listed, around nine tenths are singletons. The J segment lost 2 bases and the V segment lost 5 bases, leaving 10 bases of the junction unmatched. This CDR3 region has 17 residues. The germline CDR1 and CDR2 sequences are SGHTA and FQGTGA. This clone was picked up a small number of times. This TCR derives from a woman aged 55-69 years who had recovered from COVID-19. This chain links TRBV7-3 with TRBJ2-2, with 8 bases fitting TRBD2. The specimen sequenced was peripheral blood. The CDR3 reads CASSLRGGTSNTGELFF. CDR3 DNA sequence: TGTGCCAGCAGCCTCCGGGGGGGGACTTCCAACACCGGGGAGCTGTTTTTT.